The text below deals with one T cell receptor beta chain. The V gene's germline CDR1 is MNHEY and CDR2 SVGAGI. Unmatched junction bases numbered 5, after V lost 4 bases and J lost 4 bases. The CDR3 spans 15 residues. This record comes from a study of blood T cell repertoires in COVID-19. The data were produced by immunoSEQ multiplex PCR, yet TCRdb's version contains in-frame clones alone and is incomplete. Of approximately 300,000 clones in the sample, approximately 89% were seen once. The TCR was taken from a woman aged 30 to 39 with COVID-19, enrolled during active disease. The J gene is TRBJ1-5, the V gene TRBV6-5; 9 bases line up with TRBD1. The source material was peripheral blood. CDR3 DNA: TGTGCCAGCAGTTGGTCGACAGGGGGAAATCAGCCCCAGCATTTT. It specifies CASSWSTGGNQPQHF.